This is a list of T cell receptor beta chains from one sample in a study of kidney transplant recipient with SARS-CoV-2 infection. Each CDR3 protein gets one entry after TCRdb re-called the reads with MiXCR. The sample comprises about 240,000 distinct CDR3 sequences, about 28% of which are singletons, and less than 8.5% rests with the top ten. The sample in question was a blood sample, obtained at baseline and on roughly day 110 from a kidney transplant recipient. The receptors derive from a male patient aged 25 to 39 who had COVID-19 and was a kidney transplant recipient. The graft donor may have contributed some T cells. Both conserved end residues are part of each CDR3. The D gene is left open where the match is weak. Only part of the rows carry a size: once, few, many, or a class if the clone is expanded.

CDR3 DNA,CDR3 protein,J gene,clone size,D gene,V gene
TGCGCCAGCAGCTTAGGTAGGGCTGACTCCTACAATGAGCAGTTCTTC,CASSLGRADSYNEQFF,TRBJ2-1,few,-,TRBV5-1
TGCGCCAGCAGCCAAGAGAGACAGGCCCGGCTAAACACCGGGGAGCTGTTTTTT,CASSQERQARLNTGELFF,TRBJ2-2,many,-,TRBV4-3
TGTGCCAGCAGTTCAGCGGGGGTCTACGAGCAGTACTTC,CASSSAGVYEQYF,TRBJ2-7,many,TRBD2,TRBV28
TGTGCCAGCAGTGCCGCGACTAGCGGGAGGGGCGATGAGCAGTTCTTC,CASSAATSGRGDEQFF,TRBJ2-1,many,TRBD2,TRBV12-3/TRBV12-4
TGCAGTGCTAGGACAGGGTCCTACGAGCAGTACTTC,CSARTGSYEQYF,TRBJ2-7,many,TRBD1,TRBV20-1
TGTGCCAGCCCCATATACAATAGTCGAAAGACCTATGGCTACACCTTC,CASPIYNSRKTYGYTF,TRBJ1-2,-,-,TRBV5-6
TGTGCCAGCAGCCAAGATTGGTGGGCAGGGGAGACTGAAGCTTTCTTT,CASSQDWWAGETEAFF,TRBJ1-1,few,-,TRBV14
TGTGCCTGGACTTTGGGACAGCTGAACCGTGTGGTCAATTCACCCCTCCACTTT,CAWTLGQLNRVVNSPLHF,TRBJ1-6,many,TRBD1,TRBV30
TGTGCCAGCAGTCAGAATCCGTGGTGCCGAAAGACCTATGGCTACACCTTC,CASSQNPWCRKTYGYTF,TRBJ1-2,-,-,TRBV6-2/TRBV6-3
TGTGCCAGCAGTTTTCGGGGGACCCAGTACTTC,CASSFRGTQYF,TRBJ2-5,many,-,TRBV28
TGCGCCAGCAGTCGCCCGGGGCTACGCAGAAAGACCTATGGCTACACCTTC,CASSRPGLRRKTYGYTF,TRBJ1-2,many,-,TRBV23-1
TGCAGCGTTGAAGAAAGGGTAGGAGGGCAAGAGACCCAGTACTTC,CSVEERVGGQETQYF,TRBJ2-5,many,-,TRBV29-1
TGTGCCAGCAGCTTCCGCCCGCCCCCACGGGCCTACAATGAGCAGTTCTTC,CASSFRPPPRAYNEQFF,TRBJ2-1,-,-,TRBV7-9
TGTGCCAGCAGTGACAGGCTACTACAGGGGTCCCATGAAGCTTTCTTT,CASSDRLLQGSHEAFF,TRBJ1-1,few,TRBD1,TRBV6-1
TGTGCCAGCAGCTTAGGGGGATTGAACACTGAAGCTTTCTTT,CASSLGGLNTEAFF,TRBJ1-1,many,-,TRBV11-2
TGTGCCAGCAACGTAGCGGGAGGTCTAGAGACCCAGTACTTC,CASNVAGGLETQYF,TRBJ2-5,many,TRBD2,TRBV28
TGTGCCAGCAGTTCAAGGGTTGCCAGGGGGTACTTC,CASSSRVARGYF,TRBJ2-7,many,-,TRBV28
TGTGCCAGCAATAAGCTCAACTCTATGCGAAAGACCTATGGCTACACCTTC,CASNKLNSMRKTYGYTF,TRBJ1-2,once,-,TRBV6-1
TGCGCCAGCAGTGAGTCCGACACTTCTAGAAAGACCTATGGCTACACCTTC,CASSESDTSRKTYGYTF,TRBJ1-2,few,-,TRBV10-2
TGCGCCAGCAGCTTCGGGACAGGGTTCTACGAGCAGTACTTC,CASSFGTGFYEQYF,TRBJ2-7,many,TRBD1,TRBV5-1
TGTGCCACCGCCCACACCGTCTACAATGAGCAGTTCTTC,CATAHTVYNEQFF,TRBJ2-1,few,-,TRBV24-1
TGTGCCAGCAGTGCGGGCGGAGAACTGGGAAAGACCTATGGCTACACCTTC,CASSAGGELGKTYGYTF,TRBJ1-2,many,-,TRBV25-1
TGTGCCAGTAGTATGGTCAGGGGCGATCGGGAAAAACTGTTTTTT,CASSMVRGDREKLFF,TRBJ1-4,many,-,TRBV19